The T cell receptor beta chain described here comes from a study of shared clonotypes between healthy human individuals. Sorted-subset replicate PCR reactions contained approximately 190 ng DNA, corresponding to about 30,000 T cell genomes. TCRdb's copy holds only in-frame clones and misses some; the assay was immunoSEQ multiplex PCR. The data contain about 2.2 million clones, approximately 92% of them singletons. The CDR3 covers 15 residues. Unmatched junction bases numbered 7, after V lost 8 bases and J lost 4 bases. Germline V gene data show CDR1 as SEHNR and CDR2 as FQNEAQ (reference sequence). The study's findings and limits: Larger richness was generally estimated for naive than memory subsets.

On this clone: Its antigen remains unknown.

Positively selected for CCR7, the CD45RO-negative cells used as naive CD8 cells excluded terminally differentiated effector memory CD45RA+ cells. What was sequenced was naive CD8+ T cells from PBMCs. This sequence was found in a man in his late teens or twenties in good health. Some clones in this sample may be carry-over from other donors' samples. This chain joins TRBV7-9 and TRBJ2-1; 11 nucleotides match TRBD2. In DNA form, the CDR3 reads TGTGCCAGCCACGAGGGACTAGCGGAATACAATGAGCAGTTCTTC. Encoded protein: CASHEGLAEYNEQFF.